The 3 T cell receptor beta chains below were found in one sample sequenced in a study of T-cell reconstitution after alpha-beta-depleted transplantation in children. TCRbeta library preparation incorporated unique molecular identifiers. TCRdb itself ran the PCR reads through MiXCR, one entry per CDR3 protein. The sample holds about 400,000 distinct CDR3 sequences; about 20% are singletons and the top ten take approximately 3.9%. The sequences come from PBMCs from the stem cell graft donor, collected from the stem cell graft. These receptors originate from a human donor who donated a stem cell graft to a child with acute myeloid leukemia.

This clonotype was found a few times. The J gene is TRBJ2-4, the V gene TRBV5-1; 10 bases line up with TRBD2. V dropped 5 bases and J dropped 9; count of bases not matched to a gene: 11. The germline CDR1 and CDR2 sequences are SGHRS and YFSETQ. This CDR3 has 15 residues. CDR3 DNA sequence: TGCGCCAGCAGTTCCCGAGAAGCGGGAGGGACCATTCAGTACTTC. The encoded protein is CASSSREAGGTIQYF.

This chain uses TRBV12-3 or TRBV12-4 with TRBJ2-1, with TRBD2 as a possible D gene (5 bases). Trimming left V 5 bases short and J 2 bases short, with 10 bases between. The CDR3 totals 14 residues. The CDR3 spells CASSPSRAYNEQFF. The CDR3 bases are TGTGCCAGCAGTCCGTCGCGGGCCTACAATGAGCAGTTCTTC.

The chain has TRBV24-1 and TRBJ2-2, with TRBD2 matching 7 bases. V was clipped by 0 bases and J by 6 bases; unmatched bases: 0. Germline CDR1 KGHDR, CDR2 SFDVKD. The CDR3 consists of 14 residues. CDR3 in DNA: TGTGCCACCAGTGATTTGCGGGGGGCCGGGGAGCTGTTTTTT. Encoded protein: CATSDLRGAGELFF.